Following are 22 T cell receptor beta chains from one sample sequenced in a study of T cells in localized non-small cell lung cancer. The data were produced by immunoSEQ multiplex PCR, yet TCRdb's version contains in-frame clones alone and is incomplete. The sample includes 59,000 or so clones, roughly 90% of them seen just once. The sample consisted of peripheral blood, taken before any cancer treatment. These receptors came from a man aged 40 to 70 with stage I lung adenocarcinoma.

The count of this clone is one. J is TRBJ2-5 and V is TRBV18, with D possibly matching TRBD1 (5 bases). The CDR3 covers 16 residues. Trimming took off 2 bases at V and 2 bases at J, with 15 bases between the two ends. CDR1 KGHSH and CDR2 LQKENI come from the germline V gene. The CDR3 protein is CASSPRVTGSQETQYF. In DNA, the CDR3 is TGTGCCAGCTCACCAAGGGTTACAGGTTCACAAGAGACCCAGTACTTC.

The rearrangement links TRBV6-1 to TRBJ2-1; D gene unclear. The CDR3 is 10 residues long. CDR1 and CDR2 from the germline V gene are MNHNS and SASEGT. Trimming took off 8 bases at V and 7 bases at J, with 6 bases between the two ends. CDR3 residues: CASVGNEQFF. In DNA, the CDR3 is TGTGCCAGCGTCGGGAATGAGCAGTTCTTC.

The chain combines TRBV6-6 with TRBJ1-4; D is unclear. Germline values: CDR1 MNHNY, CDR2 SVGAGI (reference sequence). The ends were cut back, 6 bases at V and 1 base at J, with 9 bases in the middle. The CDR3 has 14 amino acids. The CDR3 protein is CASSRQVTNEKLFF. The CDR3 region has the DNA TGTGCCAGCAGCCGACAAGTAACTAATGAAAAACTGTTTTTT.

The chain combines TRBV29-1 with TRBJ1-2; a possible D gene is TRBD1 (5 bases). Trimming stripped 7 bases from V and 2 bases from J, with 26 bases between. The CDR3 sequence is 17 residues long. Germline V CDR1 and CDR2: SQVTM, ANQGSEA. CDR3 DNA sequence: TGCAGCGCTGGCCCGGGACCTGATAGGGTAGGGAACTATGGCTACACCTTC. Translation gives CSAGPGPDRVGNYGYTF.

The chain recombines TRBV4-1 with TRBJ2-5, with TRBD2 identical over 14 bases. CDR3 length: 19 amino acids. The V and J ends lost 2 bases and 5 bases, in that order; junction bases with no gene match: 13. The germline gives CDR1 MGHRA, CDR2 YSYEKL. CDR3 region: CASSQSPLTSGRARETQYF. CDR3 coding DNA: TGCGCCAGCAGCCAAAGCCCCCTGACTAGCGGGAGGGCCCGGGAGACCCAGTACTTC.

The chain is built from TRBV11-1 and TRBJ2-5; possibly TRBD1 for D (5 bases). V was clipped by 1 base and J by 5 bases, with 14 bases between them. The germline V gene encodes CDR1 SGHAT and CDR2 FQDESV (reference sequence). The CDR3 is made up of 15 amino acids. The CDR3 reads CASSLGSGRAETQYF. CDR3 coding DNA: TGTGCCAGCAGCTTAGGGTCTGGCAGGGCGGAGACCCAGTACTTC.

The chain combines TRBV19 with TRBJ1-2, with 7 bases fitting TRBD1. The length of the CDR3 is 14 residues. V lost 7 bases to trimming and J lost 8 bases; unmatched junction nucleotides: 13. Germline CDR1 reads LNHDA; CDR2 reads SQIVND (reference sequence). The CDR3 reads CASTSHDRVKGYTF. In DNA form, the CDR3 reads TGTGCCAGTACCTCTCATGACAGGGTGAAGGGCTACACCTTC.

V usage is TRBV9 and J usage is TRBJ2-2; 8 bases line up with TRBD1. With 3 bases clipped from V and 1 base from J, the junction kept 2 bases outside the gene matches. This CDR3 is 15 amino acids long. Germline-derived CDR1 and CDR2 are SGDLS and YYNGEE. The CDR3 protein is CASSEQGENTGELFF. The CDR3 nucleotides read TGTGCCAGCAGCGAACAGGGGGAGAACACCGGGGAGCTGTTTTTT.

The genes are TRBV6-5 and TRBJ2-3; D possibly corresponds to TRBD1 (7 bases). The CDR3 extends over 14 amino acids. CDR1 is MNHEY, CDR2 SVGAGI, per germline. Trimming cost V 4 bases and J 3 bases, with 11 bases left between them. In DNA, the CDR3 is TGTGCCAGCAGTTTTCAGGGGGGTACAGATACGCAGTATTTT. This sequence encodes CASSFQGGTDTQYF.

V usage is TRBV7-2 and J usage is TRBJ2-1; 12 bases align to TRBD2. Losses at the gene ends were 2 bases for V and 0 bases for J; bases not matched to a gene: 8. CDR3 size: 19 residues. Germline lookup yields CDR1 SGHTA and CDR2 FQGNSA. The CDR3 coding sequence is TGTGCCAGCAGCTTACCTGCGACTAGCGGGAGCCCCTCCTACAATGAGCAGTTCTTC. This sequence encodes CASSLPATSGSPSYNEQFF. Combining the CDR3 with reference TRBV7-2 and TRBJ2-1 gives the whole variable domain GAGVSQSPSNKVTEKGKDVELRCDPISGHTALYWYRQSLGQGLEFLIYFQGNSAPDKSGLPSDRFSAERTGGSVSTLTIQRTQQEDSAVYLCASSLPATSGSPSYNEQFFGPGTRLTVL.

The rearrangement links TRBV28 to TRBJ2-7, with 11 bases that match TRBD1. CDR1 is MDHEN and CDR2 is SYDVKM in the germline V gene. V lost 6 bases and J lost 3; bases outside the gene matches: 7. The CDR3 is made up of 15 amino acids. The CDR3, as DNA: TGTGCCAGCAGCTCCGGGACAGGGGGTGTCTACGAGCAGTACTTC. It specifies CASSSGTGGVYEQYF. The full variable domain, its missing parts supplied by reference TRBV28 and TRBJ2-7, is DVKVTQSSRYLVKRTGEKVFLECVQDMDHENMFWYRQDPGLGLRLIYFSYDVKMKEKGDIPEGYSVSREKKERFSLILESASTNQTSMYLCASSSGTGGVYEQYFGPGTRLTVT.

The V and J genes are TRBV9 and TRBJ2-7; D is perhaps TRBD2 (6 bases). This CDR3 comprises 15 residues. The V gene lost 2 bases and the J gene lost 2 bases, with 14 bases spanning the gap. Germline loops: CDR1 SGDLS, CDR2 YYNGEE. This CDR3 reads CASSVSGTSTYEQYF. CDR3 DNA: TGTGCCAGCAGCGTGTCCGGGACTTCGACCTACGAGCAGTACTTC. Using reference TRBV9 and TRBJ2-7 for the parts outside the CDR3, the full variable domain is DSGVTQTPKHLITATGQRVTLRCSPRSGDLSVYWYQQSLDQGLQFLIQYYNGEERAKGNILERFSAQQFPDLHSELNLSSLELGDSALYFCASSVSGTSTYEQYFGPGTRLTVT.

CDR3 protein: CASSPGWSGGIQETQYF. CDR3 DNA sequence: TGTGCCAGCAGCCCGGGCTGGTCGGGAGGTATTCAAGAGACCCAGTACTTC. The chain joins TRBV5-5 to TRBJ2-5, with 7 bases fitting TRBD2. The CDR3 is 17 amino acids. Germline V gene lookup returns CDR1 SGHKS and CDR2 YYEKEE (reference sequence). The V segment lost 4 bases and the J segment 2 bases; nucleotides outside the gene matches: 14.

The chain employs TRBV7-2 and TRBJ2-7, with D unclear. Germline V CDR1 and CDR2: SGHTA, FQGNSA. The CDR3 consists of 11 residues. Trimming took 4 bases from V and 5 from J, leaving 6 bases between them. The CDR3 spells CASSSRHEQYF. The CDR3 region has the DNA TGTGCCAGCAGCTCTCGACACGAGCAGTACTTC.

The chain has TRBV7-2 and TRBJ2-3; D is undetermined. Germline lookup yields CDR1 SGHTA and CDR2 FQGNSA. V dropped 1 base and J dropped 1 base, with 6 bases sitting between them. The CDR3 runs to 14 residues. CDR3 DNA: TGTGCCAGCAGCTTAGATCCCGGCACAGATACGCAGTATTTT. Its translation: CASSLDPGTDTQYF.

This clone appeared once. The chain links TRBV5-4 to TRBJ2-1; 9 bases fit TRBD1. The CDR3 sequence is 15 residues long. The V segment lost 2 bases and the J segment 4 bases; nucleotides outside the gene matches: 4. Germline CDR1 SGHNT, CDR2 YYREEE (reference sequence). Written as DNA, the CDR3 is TGTGCCAGCAGCTTCGGGACAGGGTATTACAATGAGCAGTTCTTC. The encoded protein is CASSFGTGYYNEQFF.

This clone was found once. V gene TRBV19 combines with J gene TRBJ2-5; D possibly matches TRBD1 or TRBD2 (5 bases each). The length of the CDR3 is 15 residues. Germline lookup yields CDR1 LNHDA and CDR2 SQIVND (reference sequence). The V gene lost 3 bases and the J gene lost 1 base, with 12 bases spanning the gap. DNA of the CDR3: TGTGCCAGTAGTATCCTCGGGACGGTCCAAGAGACCCAGTACTTC. It specifies CASSILGTVQETQYF. The full variable domain, with the rest looked up from reference TRBV19 and TRBJ2-5, is DGGITQSPKYLFRKEGQNVTLSCEQNLNHDAMYWYRQDPGQGLRLIYYSQIVNDFQKGDIAEGYSVSREKKESFPLTVTSAQKNPTAFYLCASSILGTVQETQYFGPGTRLLVL.

V usage is TRBV6-1 and J usage is TRBJ2-7; 12 bases map to TRBD2. V was clipped by 7 bases and J by 7 bases; unmatched bases: 11. The length of the CDR3 is 15 residues. Germline assignment: CDR1 MNHNS and CDR2 SASEGT. CDR3 sequence reads: CASTVRLTSGGEQYF. CDR3 nucleotides: TGTGCCAGCACCGTACGGCTTACTAGCGGGGGGGAGCAGTACTTC.

The rearrangement uses TRBV15 and TRBJ2-3; TRBD2 matches at 9 bases. CDR1 and CDR2 (germline): LNHNV, YYDKDF (reference sequence). CDR3 length: 15 amino acids. With V trimmed by 8 bases and J by 4 bases, 10 bases remained unmatched. The CDR3 is CATRPGTSRADTQYF. Here the CDR3 DNA reads TGTGCCACCCGACCCGGGACTAGCAGGGCAGATACGCAGTATTTT.

This chain connects TRBV5-1 to TRBJ1-4; 7 bases map to TRBD1. The V gene end was trimmed by 0 bases and the J gene end by 3 bases; junction bases not matched to a gene: 8. Per germline, CDR1 SGHRS and CDR2 YFSETQ. The CDR3 spans 17 residues. CDR3 in amino acids: CASSLGGRGIANEKLFF. Here the CDR3 DNA reads TGCGCCAGCAGCTTGGGCGGCAGGGGGATAGCTAATGAAAAACTGTTTTTT.

In this sample, this clone turned up once. For the CDR3, the DNA is TGTGCCAGCCGGGGGGGAAAACTGTTTTTT. Translating it yields CASRGGKLFF. The chain recombines TRBV28 with TRBJ1-4; weak D call: TRBD1 (5 bases). There are 10 residues in the CDR3. Deletions cut 8 bases from V and 10 bases from J, with 8 bases between. Germline values: CDR1 MDHEN, CDR2 SYDVKM.

V is TRBV28 and J is TRBJ2-7, with 8 bases that match TRBD1. Looked up from germline, CDR1 is MDHEN and CDR2 is SYDVKM. Germline trimming cut 5 bases from V and 2 bases from J; bases unmatched to any gene: 5. The CDR3 spans 14 residues. CDR3 protein: CASSLRDRPYEQYF. The CDR3 DNA reads TGTGCCAGCAGTCTCCGGGACAGGCCCTACGAGCAGTACTTC.